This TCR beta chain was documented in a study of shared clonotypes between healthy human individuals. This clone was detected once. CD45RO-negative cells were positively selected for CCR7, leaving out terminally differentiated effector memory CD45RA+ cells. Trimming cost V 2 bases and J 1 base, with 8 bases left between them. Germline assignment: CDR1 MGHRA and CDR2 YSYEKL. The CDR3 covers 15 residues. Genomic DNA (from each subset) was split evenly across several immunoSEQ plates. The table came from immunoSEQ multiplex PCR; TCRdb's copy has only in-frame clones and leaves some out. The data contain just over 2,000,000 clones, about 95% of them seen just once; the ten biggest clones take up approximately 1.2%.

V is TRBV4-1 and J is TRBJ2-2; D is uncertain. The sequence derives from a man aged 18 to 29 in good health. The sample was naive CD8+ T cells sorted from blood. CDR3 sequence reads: CASSQRAQNTGELFF. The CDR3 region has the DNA TGCGCCAGCAGCCAACGAGCCCAGAACACCGGGGAGCTGTTTTTT.